The clone carrying this T cell receptor beta chain was detected many times. The data stem from a study of spatial heterogeneity in lung cancer. Study-wide background: Detected sequences consistently included more beta-chain ones than alpha-chain ones. As counted in raw reads, each unique TCR and UMI combination appeared more than ten times on average.

Time point denoted: sample taken at primary tumor resection. Unsorted samples of tumor, nontumor lung or frozen PBMC had their whole RNA sequenced. Untreated early-stage non-small cell lung cancer patients, over 55 in total, were the donors. This CDR3 is 13 amino acids long. Germline V gives CDR1 LGHNT, CDR2 FRNRAP. The ends were cut back, 2 bases at V and 3 bases at J, with 5 bases in the middle. Each molecule of TCR cDNA was tagged with one unique molecular identifier. TCRdb passed the 5' RACE reads through MiXCR, listing each CDR3 protein once. The table shows 8,500 to 13,000 distinct CDR3 sequences, with 8.5% to 9.5% occurring only once.

The chain employs TRBV12-5 and TRBJ2-1; D is undetermined. Sequences were derived from PBMCs, sampled at surgery. The source of this sequence is a male donor with early-stage non-small cell lung cancer. Here the CDR3 reads CASGLNDYNEQFF. CDR3 nucleotide sequence: TGTGCTAGTGGTTTGAACGACTACAATGAGCAGTTCTTC.